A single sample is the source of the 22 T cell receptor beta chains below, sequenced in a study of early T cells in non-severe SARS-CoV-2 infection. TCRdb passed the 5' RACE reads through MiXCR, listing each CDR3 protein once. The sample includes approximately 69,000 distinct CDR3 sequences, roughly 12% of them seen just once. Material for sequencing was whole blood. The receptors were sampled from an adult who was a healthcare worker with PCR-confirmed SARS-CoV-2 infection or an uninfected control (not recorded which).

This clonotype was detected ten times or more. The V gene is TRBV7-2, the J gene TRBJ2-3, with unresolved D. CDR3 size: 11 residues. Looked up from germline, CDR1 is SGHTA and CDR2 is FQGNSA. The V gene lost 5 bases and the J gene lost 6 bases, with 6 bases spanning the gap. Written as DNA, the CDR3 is TGTGCCAGCAGCCCCATGGATACGCAGTATTTT. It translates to CASSPMDTQYF.

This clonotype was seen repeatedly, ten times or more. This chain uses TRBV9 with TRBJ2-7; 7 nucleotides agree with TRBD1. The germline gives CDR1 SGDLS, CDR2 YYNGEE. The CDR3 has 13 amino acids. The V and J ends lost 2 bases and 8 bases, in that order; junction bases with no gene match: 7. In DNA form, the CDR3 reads TGTGCCAGCAGCGTCTCAGACAGGGATCAGCAGTACTTC. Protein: CASSVSDRDQQYF.

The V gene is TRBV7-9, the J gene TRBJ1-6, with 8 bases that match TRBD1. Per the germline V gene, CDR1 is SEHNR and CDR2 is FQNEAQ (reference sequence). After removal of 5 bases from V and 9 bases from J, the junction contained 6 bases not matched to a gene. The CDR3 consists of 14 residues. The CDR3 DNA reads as TGTGCCAGCAGCGCGGACAGGGCAATTTCACCCCTCCACTTT. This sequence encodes CASSADRAISPLHF.

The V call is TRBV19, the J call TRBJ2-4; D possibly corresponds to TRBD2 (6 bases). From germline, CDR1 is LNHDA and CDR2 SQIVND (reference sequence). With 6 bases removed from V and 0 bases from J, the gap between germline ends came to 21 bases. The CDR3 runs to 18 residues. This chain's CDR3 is CASRAGSFSGVAKNIQYF. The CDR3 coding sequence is TGTGCCAGTAGGGCAGGTAGTTTCTCGGGGGTAGCCAAAAACATTCAGTACTTC.

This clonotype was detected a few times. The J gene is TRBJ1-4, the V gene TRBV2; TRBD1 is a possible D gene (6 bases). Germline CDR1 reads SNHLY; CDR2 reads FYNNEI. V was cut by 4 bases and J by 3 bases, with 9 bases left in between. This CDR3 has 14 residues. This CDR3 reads CASSAQGSNEKLFF. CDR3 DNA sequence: TGTGCCAGCAGTGCCCAGGGGTCTAATGAAAAACTGTTTTTT.

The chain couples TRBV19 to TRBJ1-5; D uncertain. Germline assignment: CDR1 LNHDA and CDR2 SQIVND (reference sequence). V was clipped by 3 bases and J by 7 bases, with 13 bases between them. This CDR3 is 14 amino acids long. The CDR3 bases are TGTGCCAGTAGTATCGAGGGTTTCGGGCAGCCCCAGCATTTT. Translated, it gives CASSIEGFGQPQHF.

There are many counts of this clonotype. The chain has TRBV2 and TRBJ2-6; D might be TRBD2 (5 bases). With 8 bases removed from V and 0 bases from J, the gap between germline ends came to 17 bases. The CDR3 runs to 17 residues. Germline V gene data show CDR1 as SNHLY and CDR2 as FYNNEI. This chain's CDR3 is CASGGQVLPSGANVLTF. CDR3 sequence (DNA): TGTGCCAGCGGAGGCCAGGTTCTTCCCTCTGGGGCCAACGTCCTGACTTTC.

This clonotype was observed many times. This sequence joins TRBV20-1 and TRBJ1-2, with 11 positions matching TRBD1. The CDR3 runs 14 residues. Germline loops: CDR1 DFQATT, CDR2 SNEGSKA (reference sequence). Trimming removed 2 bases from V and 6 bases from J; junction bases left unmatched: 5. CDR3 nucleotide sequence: TGCAGTGCTAGACGGGGACAGGGGGAAGATGGCTACACCTTC. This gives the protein CSARRGQGEDGYTF.

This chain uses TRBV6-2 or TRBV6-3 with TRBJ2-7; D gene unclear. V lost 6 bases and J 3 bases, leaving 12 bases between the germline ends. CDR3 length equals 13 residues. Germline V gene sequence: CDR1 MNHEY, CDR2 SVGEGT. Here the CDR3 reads CASSSYRRYEQYF. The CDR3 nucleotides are TGTGCCAGCAGCTCCTACCGACGCTACGAGCAGTACTTC.

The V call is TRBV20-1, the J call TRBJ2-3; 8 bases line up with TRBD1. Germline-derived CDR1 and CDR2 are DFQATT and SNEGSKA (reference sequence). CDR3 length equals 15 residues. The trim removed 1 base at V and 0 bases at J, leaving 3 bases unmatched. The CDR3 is CSARVTGASTDTQYF. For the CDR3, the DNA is TGCAGTGCTAGAGTGACAGGGGCCAGCACAGATACGCAGTATTTT.

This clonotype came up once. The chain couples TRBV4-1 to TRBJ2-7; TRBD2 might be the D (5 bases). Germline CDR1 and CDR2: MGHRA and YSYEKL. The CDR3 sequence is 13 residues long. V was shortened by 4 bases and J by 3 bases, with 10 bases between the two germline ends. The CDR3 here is CASSPVSGYEQYF. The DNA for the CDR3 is TGCGCCAGCAGCCCGGTCAGCGGCTACGAGCAGTACTTC.

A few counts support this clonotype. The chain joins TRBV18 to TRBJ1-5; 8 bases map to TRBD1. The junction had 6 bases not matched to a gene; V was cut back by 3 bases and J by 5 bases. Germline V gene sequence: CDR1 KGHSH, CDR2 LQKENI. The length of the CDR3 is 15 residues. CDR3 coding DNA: TGTGCCAGCTCACCCGTGACAGGGGTCGATCAGCCCCAGCATTTT. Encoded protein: CASSPVTGVDQPQHF.

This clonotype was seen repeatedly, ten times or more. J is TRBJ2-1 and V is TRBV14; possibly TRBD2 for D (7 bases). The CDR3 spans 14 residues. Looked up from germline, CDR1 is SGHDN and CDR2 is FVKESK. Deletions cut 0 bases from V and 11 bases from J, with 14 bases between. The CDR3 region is CASSQDLGGRKQFF. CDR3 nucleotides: TGTGCCAGCAGCCAAGATCTGGGGGGGCGGAAGCAGTTCTTC.

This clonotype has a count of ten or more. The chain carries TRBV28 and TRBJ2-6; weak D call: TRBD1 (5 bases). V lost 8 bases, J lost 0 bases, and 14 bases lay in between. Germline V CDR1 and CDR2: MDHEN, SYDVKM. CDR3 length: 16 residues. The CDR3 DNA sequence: TGTGCCAGCGGGGTGACAGTTAGCTCTGGGGCCAACGTCCTGACTTTC. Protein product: CASGVTVSSGANVLTF.

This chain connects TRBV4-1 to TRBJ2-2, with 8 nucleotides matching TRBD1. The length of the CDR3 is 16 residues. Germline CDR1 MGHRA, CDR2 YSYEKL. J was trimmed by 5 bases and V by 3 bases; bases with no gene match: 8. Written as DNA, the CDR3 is TGCGCCAGCAGCCATGCAACAGGGGGGAAGACCGGGGAGCTGTTTTTT. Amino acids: CASSHATGGKTGELFF.

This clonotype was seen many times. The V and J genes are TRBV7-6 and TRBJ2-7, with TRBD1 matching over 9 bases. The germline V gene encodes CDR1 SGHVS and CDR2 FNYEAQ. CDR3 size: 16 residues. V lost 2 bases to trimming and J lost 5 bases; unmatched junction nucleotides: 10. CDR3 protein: CASSLTSGTGRHEQYF. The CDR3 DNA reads TGTGCCAGCAGCTTAACCTCCGGGACAGGGCGCCACGAGCAGTACTTC.

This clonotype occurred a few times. In DNA, the CDR3 is TGTGCCAGCAGCCCCTGGCAAGGACAGGGGGAGACCCAGTACTTC. This sequence encodes CASSPWQGQGETQYF. The genes are TRBV3-1 and TRBJ2-5; 9 bases line up with TRBD1. The germline V gene encodes CDR1 LGHDT and CDR2 YNNKEL (reference sequence). The CDR3 has 15 residues. Trimming at V came to 4 bases and at J to 5 bases, leaving 8 bases not matched to a gene.

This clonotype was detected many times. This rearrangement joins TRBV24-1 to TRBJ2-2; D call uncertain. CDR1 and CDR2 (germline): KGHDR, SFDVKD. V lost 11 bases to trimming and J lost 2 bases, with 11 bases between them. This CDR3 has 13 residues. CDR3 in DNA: TGTGCCATCACCGCTCTAAACACCGGGGAGCTGTTTTTT. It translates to CAITALNTGELFF.

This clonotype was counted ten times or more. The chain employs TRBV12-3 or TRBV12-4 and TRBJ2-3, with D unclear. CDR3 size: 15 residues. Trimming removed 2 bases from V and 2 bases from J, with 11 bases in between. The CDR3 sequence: CASSLLGSATDTQYF. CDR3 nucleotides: TGTGCCAGCAGTTTATTGGGGTCCGCCACAGATACGCAGTATTTT.

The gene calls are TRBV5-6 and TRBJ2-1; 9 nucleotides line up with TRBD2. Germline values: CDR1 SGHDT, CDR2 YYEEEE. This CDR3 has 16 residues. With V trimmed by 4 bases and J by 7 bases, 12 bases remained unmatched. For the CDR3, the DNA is TGTGCCAGCAGCGACCCCCCAGCGGGAGGAGGGAATGAGCAGTTCTTC. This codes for CASSDPPAGGGNEQFF.

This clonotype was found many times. This CDR3 is CASSLENEQFF. The CDR3 DNA reads as TGCGCCAGCAGCTTGGAGAATGAGCAGTTCTTC. V usage is TRBV5-1 and J usage is TRBJ2-1, with D hard to call. Germline V gene sequence: CDR1 SGHRS, CDR2 YFSETQ. The CDR3 spans 11 residues. Trimming cost V 0 bases and J 7 bases, with 2 bases left between them.

The CDR3 DNA reads TGTGCCAGCTCACCGAGACAGGCCTCTAGCACAGATACGCAGTATTTT. Translation: CASSPRQASSTDTQYF. The chain carries TRBV18 and TRBJ2-3; weak D call: TRBD1 (6 bases). The CDR3 has 16 residues. Trimming shortened V by 3 bases and J by 0 bases, and 13 bases separated the two germline ends. Germline V gene data show CDR1 as KGHSH and CDR2 as LQKENI.